The present TCR beta chain was sequenced within a study of cytomegalovirus exposure and HLA in healthy donors. Study results and caveats: High specificity and sensitivity for cytomegalovirus status were reported for the classifier. Most likely, a cluster of highly shared sequence variants arose as a sequencing artifact. Later analysis identified several of the most significant clusters that appeared linked to common viral pathogens. The dataset shows that most TCR sequences were rare, while some public TCRs occurred in many donors.

This CDR3 spans 16 amino acids. Germline-derived CDR1 and CDR2 are LNHNV and YYDKDF (reference sequence). V was clipped by 1 base and J by 10 bases; unmatched bases: 6. PCR amplification relied on 60 Vbeta primers (plus 13 Jbeta primers). Assay: immunoSEQ multiplex PCR; the TCRdb copy retains only in-frame clones and omits some. The sample has about 160,000 clones; roughly 76% are singletons. As concerns this clone: The antigen remains undetermined.

The rearrangement links TRBV15 to TRBJ2-1, with 14 bases fitting TRBD2. Sequencing was done on a sample of PBMCs. This sequence was found in a woman aged 45 to 65 in good health and CMV-seronegative. The CDR3 nucleotides are TGTGCCACCAGCAGAGTTTACGGGACTAGCGGGGGAGAGCAGTTCTTC. Residues: CATSRVYGTSGGEQFF.